One sample yielded the 25 T cell receptor beta chains listed below, sequenced in a study of tumor and adjacent non-tumor tissue in lung cancer. The library came from three nested PCR rounds adapted from ARM-PCR protocols. TCRdb reprocessed the multiplex PCR reads with MiXCR, giving one entry per CDR3 protein. Among about 44,000 distinct CDR3 sequences listed, less than 70% were seen once. This sample's RNA came from whole unsorted tissue. More than 3 cm separated this lung sample from the edge of the tumor. Specimen: distant non-tumor lung tissue. These receptors were taken from a woman between 40 and 55 years old with non-small cell lung cancer.

Comments on this clonotype: One end of the junction is discordant with germline, which a read error may explain. The rearrangement links TRBV24-1 to TRBJ2-3; D is ambiguous. CDR3 size: 14 residues. Germline values: CDR1 KGHDR, CDR2 SFDVKD. CDR3 amino acids: CTTKAVYNTDTQYF. The DNA for the CDR3 is TGTACCACTAAAGCCGTGTACAACACAGATACGCAGTATTTT.

CDR3 residues: CASSLLGTSLKDIQYF. CDR3 coding DNA: TGTGCCAGCAGCTTACTCGGGACTAGCCTCAAGGACATTCAGTACTTC. This sequence joins TRBV11-2 and TRBJ2-4; TRBD2 matches 9 bases. The trim removed 2 bases at V and 8 bases at J, leaving 10 bases unmatched. Per the germline V gene, CDR1 is SGHAT and CDR2 is FQNNGV. The CDR3 is 16 amino acids.

With respect to this clonotype: At one of its ends the junction is not consistent with the germline gene, which may arise from a read error. V and J are TRBV7-9 and TRBJ2-5, with D perhaps TRBD2 (6 bases). Per germline, CDR1 SEHNR and CDR2 FQNEAQ (reference sequence). This CDR3 is built from 16 residues. CDR3 sequence reads: CASSLRRAGIQETQYF. The DNA for the CDR3 is TGTGCCAGCAGCCTCCGTCGGGCGGGGATACAAGAGACTCAGTACTTC.

On this clonotype itself: Mismatch with germline at one junction end may stem from a read error. This chain uses TRBV28 with TRBJ2-1; D is ambiguous. In germline, CDR1 is MDHEN, CDR2 SYDVKM. This CDR3 contains 11 residues. The CDR3: CASSLNDVQSF. The CDR3 region has the DNA TGTGCCAGCAGTTTGAACGATGTGCAGTCCTTC.

This chain connects TRBV30 to TRBJ1-2; D unclear. The CDR3 consists of 13 residues. Trimming took 0 bases from V and 1 from J, leaving 6 bases between them. CDR1 is GTSNPN, CDR2 SVGIG, per germline (reference sequence). The DNA of the CDR3 is TGTGCCTGGAGTGTAGGGCTTAACTATGGCTACACCTTC. It yields the protein CAWSVGLNYGYTF.

Note on this clonotype: The junction departs from germline at one end; a sequencing error may be responsible. This chain uses TRBV6-1 with TRBJ2-1, with TRBD2 matching over 14 bases. From germline, CDR1 is MNHNS and CDR2 SASEGT. The CDR3 contains 17 residues. Here the CDR3 reads CASSDPGLAGVYDEQFF. As DNA, the CDR3 is TGTGCCAGCAGTGATCCGGGACTAGCGGGGGTCTACGATGAGCAGTTCTTC.

This clonotype showed up just a few times. A clone one base away is much larger, so this may be a read error. The chain combines TRBV4-1 with TRBJ2-4, with 9 nucleotides matching TRBD2. The CDR3 covers 19 residues. The V segment lost 1 base and the J segment 6 bases; nucleotides outside the gene matches: 16. Germline V gene sequence: CDR1 MGHRA, CDR2 YSYEKL. CDR3 region: CASSQAVAGEFWDLNIQYF. CDR3 sequence (DNA): TGCGCCAGCAGCCAAGCGGTAGCGGGAGAGTTCTGGGATTTAAACATTCAGTACTTC.

Concerning this clonotype itself: A read error may produce the germline difference seen at one junction end. The rearrangement joins TRBV12-3 or TRBV12-4 to TRBJ2-2, with a possible D match to TRBD2 (5 bases). The CDR3 is made up of 12 amino acids. CDR3 in amino acids: CARKRNTGELSF. In DNA, the CDR3 is TGTGCCAGAAAGAGAAACACCGGGGAGCTGTCTTTT.

This clonotype was seen at least ten times. CDR3 sequence: CASSRYRGRSVVRTEAFF. CDR3 in DNA: TGTGCCAGCAGCCGATACAGGGGGCGATCGGTAGTGAGAACTGAAGCTTTCTTT. The rearrangement links TRBV6-5 to TRBJ1-1; 9 nucleotides match TRBD1. The CDR3 consists of 18 residues. The germline V gene has CDR1 MNHEY and CDR2 SVGAGI. V was pared by 6 bases and J by 5 bases, with 19 bases of the junction left unmatched.

In regard to this clonotype: This CDR3 is missing its conserved last phenylalanine or tryptophan, likely due to a read error. The DNA is left out, because the CDR3 cannot be placed on it with certainty; the CDR3 is given as TCRdb lists it. The chain uses TRBV11-2 and TRBJ2-5; TRBD1 is taken as the D call from the table, unchecked against the DNA. Germline CDR1 SGHAT, CDR2 FQNNGV. The CDR3 contains 14 residues when both ends are counted. Here the CDR3 reads CASCPARGAGTQCY.

A note on this clonotype: An end of the junction differs from the germline gene, which may be a read error. V gene TRBV29-1 combines with J gene TRBJ2-2, with D possibly called TRBD1 or TRBD2 (6 bases each). In germline, CDR1 is SQVTM, CDR2 ANQGSEA. The CDR3 is 15 amino acids. The CDR3 nucleotides are TGCAGCGCGAAAAGGGGGGCGGATTTCGCCGGCGAGCTGTTTTTT. It codes for CSAKRGADFAGELFF.

The rearrangement uses TRBV5-1 and TRBJ1-2; D is undetermined. The CDR3 is 13 residues long. Germline V gene lookup returns CDR1 SGHRS and CDR2 YFSETQ. Trimming removed 5 bases at V and 5 bases at J, with 13 bases between. The CDR3 DNA sequence: TGCGCCAGCAGTTTCGACCAATTTTATGGCTACACCTTC. Amino acids: CASSFDQFYGYTF.

This clonotype was seen many times. This chain links TRBV10-3 with TRBJ2-5, with 8 bases matching TRBD1. The CDR3 has 14 amino acids. V lost 6 bases and J lost 2; bases outside the gene matches: 5. Germline V gives CDR1 ENHRY, CDR2 SYGVKD. The CDR3 region has the DNA TGTGCCATCAGGGGGACAGGTGAACAAGAGACCCAGTACTTC. It translates to CAIRGTGEQETQYF.

This clonotype was detected a few times. Being one base from a much bigger clone, this may be a read error. This chain uses TRBV6-6 with TRBJ1-4; a weak D match, TRBD1 (5 bases). Trimming pared 7 bases from V and 9 bases from J, leaving 15 bases between. The CDR3 runs 13 residues. Germline loops: CDR1 MNHNY, CDR2 SVGAGI (reference sequence). CDR3 in DNA: TGTGCCAGCAATCGGAGGGAGGGGAAAAAACTGTTTTTT. Translating gives CASNRREGKKLFF.

Regarding this clonotype: Mismatch with germline at one junction end may stem from a read error. The chain links TRBV11-2 to TRBJ2-7; D is tentatively TRBD1 or TRBD2 (5 bases each). CDR1 and CDR2 (germline): SGHAT, FQNNGV. CDR3 length equals 14 residues. The CDR3 coding sequence is TGTGCCAGTAGCGCACGGGCAGGGCCCTACGAGCAATACTTC. Its translation is CASSARAGPYEQYF.

This clonotype came up a few times. The chain joins TRBV11-3 to TRBJ2-1; no definite D call. Per the germline V gene, CDR1 is SGHNT and CDR2 is YENEEA. Trimming took off 5 bases at V and 6 bases at J, with 17 bases between the two ends. The CDR3 has 15 residues. The CDR3 region has the DNA TGTGCCAGCAGCCCGGGTGGGAATCTGGTCAATGAGCAGTTCTTC. Protein: CASSPGGNLVNEQFF.

The chain uses TRBV29-1 and TRBJ1-1; weak D call: TRBD1 (5 bases). V was pared by 5 bases and J by 4 bases, with 20 bases between. From germline, CDR1 is SQVTM and CDR2 ANQGSEA. The length of the CDR3 is 15 residues. In DNA form, the CDR3 reads TGCAGCGTTCGGATTCGGGCGGCGCAGGGCACTGAAGCTTTCTTT. This sequence encodes CSVRIRAAQGTEAFF.

This clonotype was counted many times. The CDR3 protein is CSVEGVGPEAFF. The CDR3 DNA is TGCAGCGTTGAGGGGGTGGGACCTGAAGCTTTCTTT. The V gene is TRBV29-1, the J gene TRBJ1-1, with TRBD1 as a possible D gene (5 bases). V was trimmed by 3 bases and J by 6 bases, leaving 11 bases between them. The CDR3 length is 12 residues. Germline V gene sequence: CDR1 SQVTM, CDR2 ANQGSEA. Variable domain in full (rest from reference TRBV29-1 and TRBJ1-1): SAVISQKPSRDICQRGTSLTIQCQVDSQVTMMFWYRQQPGQSLTLIATANQGSEATYESGFVIDKFPISRPNLTFSTLTVSNMSPEDSSIYLCSVEGVGPEAFFGQGTRLTVV.

This clonotype was found once. Germline is not matched at one junction end, which may reflect a read error. The rearrangement joins TRBV12-3 or TRBV12-4 to TRBJ1-2; D not certain. This CDR3 is 12 amino acids long. CDR3 amino acids: CASRPGYYDYTF. CDR3 sequence (DNA): TGTGCCAGCAGGCCTGGGTACTATGACTACACCTTC.

A remark on this clonotype: The conserved phenylalanine or tryptophan normally closing the CDR3 is absent here, so this likely arose from a read error. This chain uses TRBV12-3 or TRBV12-4 with TRBJ2-3; TRBD2 matches 10 bases. The CDR3 length is 14 residues. The ends lost 10 bases at V and 7 bases at J; junction bases unmatched: 11. The CDR3 region has the DNA TGTGCCAACACGGGGACTAGCGAAAGATATACGCAGTATTGT. This translates into CANTGTSERYTQYC.

In its sample, this clonotype was seen a few times. A read error may explain this, as a much larger clone is one base away. The chain employs TRBV28 and TRBJ2-2; D unresolved. This CDR3 is built from 14 residues. CDR1 MDHEN and CDR2 SYDVKM come from the germline V gene. CDR3 nucleotide sequence: TGTGTCAGCATGGAACGGACGAACACCGGGGAGCTGTTTTTT. Encoded protein: CVSMERTNTGELFF.

A remark on this clonotype: A single base separates this from a much larger clone, so it may be a read error. CDR3 in amino acids: CSAILLAGGRTDTQYF. The DNA of the CDR3 is TGCAGTGCAATCTTACTAGCGGGGGGCCGCACAGATACGCAGTATTTT. The chain has TRBV20-1 and TRBJ2-3, with TRBD2 matching 12 bases. The ends lost 6 bases at V and 1 base at J; junction bases unmatched: 8. The CDR3 extends over 16 amino acids. In germline, CDR1 is DFQATT, CDR2 SNEGSKA (reference sequence).

Concerning this clonotype: A junction boundary mismatches the germline segment, possibly from a read error. The chain has TRBV29-1 and TRBJ2-5; D is possibly TRBD1 or TRBD2 (5 bases each). CDR1 is SQVTM, CDR2 ANQGSEA, per germline. The CDR3 is 13 amino acids. In DNA, the CDR3 is TGCAGCGTTGAGCGCTCGGGGCAAGAGATCCAGTACTTC. Translation gives CSVERSGQEIQYF.

The V and J genes are TRBV11-3 and TRBJ1-1, with D maybe TRBD1 (5 bases). V shed 8 bases and J shed 4 bases, with 14 bases lying between them. The CDR3 loop spans 13 amino acids. CDR1 and CDR2 from the germline V gene are SGHNT and YENEEA. CDR3 bases: TGTGCCAGCGCCCGGACAACTAGCACTGAAGCTTTCTTT. Encoded protein: CASARTTSTEAFF.

Details on this clonotype: The CDR3 carries no conserved terminal phenylalanine or tryptophan, so it likely arises from a read error. The genes are TRBV10-1 and TRBJ2-7; D might be TRBD2 (5 bases). V was pared by 4 bases and J by 3 bases, with 19 bases between. CDR1 is WNHNN, CDR2 SYGVQD, per germline (reference sequence). This CDR3 has 16 amino acids. The CDR3: CASSVTADRPVYEQYS. In nucleotides, the CDR3 is TGCGCCAGCAGTGTAACAGCGGACCGTCCCGTCTACGAGCAGTACTCC.